Listed below are T cell receptor beta chains from one sample, sequenced in a study of blood T cell repertoires in COVID-19. The assay was immunoSEQ multiplex PCR, and TCRdb's table has in-frame clones only and misses some. This sample carries some 110,000 clones, 75% to 90% of them seen once, and the ten largest clones take around 3.3%. The sequencing input was peripheral blood. These TCRs come from a woman older than 75 with COVID-19, enrolled during active disease. CDR3s leave out the opening cysteine and the closing phenylalanine or tryptophan. The size entry is marked missing in some rows and otherwise reads once, few, many or a size class.

v_call clone_size cdr3_aa
TRBV4-3 . ASSQDFSSYEQY
TRBV14 . ASSHKRESQY
TRBV7-2 . ASTVGSFGAKNIQY
TRBV12-3/TRBV12-4 medium-sized ASSLGGTPLH
TRBV5-1 . ASSLASGYTGELF
TRBV7-3 few ASSARFAGELF
TRBV5-6 . ASSLGGQGGYT
TRBV6-5 . ASRRGQHSEAF
TRBV14 few ASSPQTTQETQY
TRBV7-6 . ASSLAQGLVGGELF
TRBV2 . ASSRTGRMNTEAF
TRBV5-1 . ASSLASGSNQPQH
TRBV19 . ASSTTSSGNTIY
TRBV6-5 few ASSTDQPTKAF
TRBV7-9 . ASVRDSEQY
TRBV6-5 . ASSTGTDPYEQY
TRBV6-6 . ASSIAEDTQY
TRBV7-8 . ASSDTGISNQPQH
TRBV3-1/TRBV3-2 . ASSQNTGAGNTIY
TRBV20-1 . SAGTNHIQY